The 24 T cell receptor beta chains in this list originate from one sample, sequenced in a study of shared clonotypes between healthy human individuals. Clones were read by immunoSEQ multiplex PCR, and TCRdb kept only the in-frame ones, dropping some. The table records around 2,000,000 clones, about 92% of them present only once. Terminally differentiated effector memory CD45RA+ cells were left out of the naive CD8 fraction, which was CD45RO-negative and positively selected for CCR7. The sample was naive CD8+ T cells from PBMCs. The receptors stem from a man between 18 and 29 years old in good health. Some clones in this sample may be carry-over from other donors' samples.

V usage is TRBV27 and J usage is TRBJ1-2, with a tentative D call TRBD1 (6 bases). Germline CDR1 and CDR2: MNHEY and SMNVEV (reference sequence). The germline V and J ends were trimmed by 4 bases and 6 bases, with 18 bases remaining between them. The CDR3 spans 15 residues. CDR3 sequence (DNA): TGTGCCAGCAGTTCACCGACAGGAGGGGAAAATGGCTACACCTTC. Protein product: CASSSPTGGENGYTF.

V is TRBV11-2 and J is TRBJ1-2; D gene uncertain. Germline assignment: CDR1 SGHAT and CDR2 FQNNGV. The CDR3 is 14 residues long. V was shortened by 4 bases and J by 4 bases, with 13 bases between the two germline ends. CDR3 sequence: CASSSAGGIYGYTF. CDR3 sequence (DNA): TGTGCCAGCAGCTCCGCGGGAGGGATCTATGGCTACACCTTC.

This sequence joins TRBV10-3 and TRBJ2-1; D might be TRBD2 (5 bases). Germline CDR1 reads ENHRY; CDR2 reads SYGVKD. The germline V and J ends were trimmed by 6 bases and 1 base, with 16 bases remaining between them. This CDR3 comprises 16 residues. The CDR3 region is CAISDGLAGSYNEQFF. The CDR3 bases are TGTGCCATCAGCGACGGGTTGGCGGGTTCCTACAATGAGCAGTTCTTC.

As for this clone: The identical CDR3 is also encoded by other nucleotide sequences in the sample. The J gene is TRBJ2-1, the V gene TRBV9; 7 positions agree with TRBD2. The V gene end was trimmed by 3 bases and the J gene end by 2 bases; junction bases not matched to a gene: 5. Germline-derived CDR1 and CDR2 are SGDLS and YYNGEE. The CDR3 has 15 amino acids. This CDR3 is CASSGGRGAYNEQFF. CDR3 bases: TGTGCCAGCAGCGGAGGGAGGGGCGCCTACAATGAGCAGTTCTTC.

The chain carries TRBV4-1 and TRBJ1-1; D unresolved. Germline V gene lookup returns CDR1 MGHRA and CDR2 YSYEKL. V shed 1 base and J shed 5 bases, with 8 bases lying between them. The CDR3 totals 13 residues. In nucleotides, the CDR3 is TGCGCCAGCAGCCAAGGGTCCCGAACTGAAGCTTTCTTT. Translating it yields CASSQGSRTEAFF.

The rearrangement links TRBV7-3 to TRBJ2-5; maybe TRBD2 (7 bases). Trimming left V 5 bases short and J 2 bases short, with 12 bases between. This CDR3 is 14 amino acids long. Germline loops: CDR1 SGHTA, CDR2 FQGTGA. The CDR3 reads CASSGGGRQETQYF. CDR3 DNA sequence: TGTGCCAGCAGCGGCGGGGGCAGGCAAGAGACCCAGTACTTC.

The rearrangement links TRBV13 to TRBJ2-6; 9 bases match TRBD1. The CDR3 consists of 17 residues. V lost 3 bases, J lost 4 bases, and 7 bases stayed unmatched. CDR1 and CDR2 from the germline V gene are PRHDT and FYEKMQ (reference sequence). The CDR3 loop reads CASSLGQGVWGANVLTF. The CDR3 DNA follows: TGTGCCAGCAGCTTGGGACAGGGAGTTTGGGGGGCCAACGTCCTGACTTTC.

The chain has TRBV7-9 and TRBJ1-5; no definite D call. Germline V gives CDR1 SEHNR, CDR2 FQNEAQ (reference sequence). CDR3 length: 14 residues. The ends were cut back, 11 bases at V and 0 bases at J, with 14 bases in the middle. The CDR3 loop is CACQREGSNQPQHF. CDR3 DNA: TGTGCCTGCCAAAGGGAAGGTAGCAATCAGCCCCAGCATTTT.

The gene calls are TRBV19 and TRBJ1-5; D not certain. V was cut by 8 bases and J by 7 bases, with 21 bases left in between. Germline V CDR1 and CDR2: LNHDA, SQIVND (reference sequence). The CDR3 covers 15 residues. CDR3 DNA sequence: TGTGCCAGTTTAAAAGGAGGAGGCCGCGGGCAGCCCCAGCATTTT. It yields the protein CASLKGGGRGQPQHF.

This chain joins TRBV6-6 and TRBJ2-1, with D maybe TRBD1 (5 bases). Germline lookup yields CDR1 MNHNY and CDR2 SVGAGI (reference sequence). CDR3 length: 15 residues. Deletions cut 1 base from V and 0 bases from J, with 7 bases between. The CDR3 nucleotides are TGTGCCAGCAGTTACTTCGACAGCTCCTACAATGAGCAGTTCTTC. It specifies CASSYFDSSYNEQFF.

The gene calls are TRBV11-2 and TRBJ1-2; D ambiguous. Trimming removed 2 bases from V and 5 bases from J, with 12 bases in between. The CDR3 sequence is 14 residues long. CDR1 is SGHAT and CDR2 is FQNNGV in the germline V gene. The CDR3 reads CASSLYGDPYGYTF. CDR3 nucleotides: TGTGCCAGCAGCTTATACGGCGACCCTTATGGCTACACCTTC.

This clone was counted a few times. The V gene is TRBV10-1, the J gene TRBJ2-7; D may be TRBD1 or TRBD2 (5 bases each). V lost 3 bases and J 6 bases, leaving 12 bases between the germline ends. Germline CDR1 is WNHNN and CDR2 is SYGVQD (reference sequence). The CDR3 is 13 residues long. CDR3 protein: CASSDTRAGEQYF. CDR3 nucleotide sequence: TGCGCCAGCAGTGATACCAGGGCGGGCGAGCAGTACTTC.

The rearrangement joins TRBV4-1 to TRBJ2-6; possibly TRBD1 for D (5 bases). With 4 bases removed from V and 1 base from J, the gap between germline ends came to 8 bases. The length of the CDR3 is 15 residues. Germline CDR1 MGHRA, CDR2 YSYEKL. This CDR3 is CASSPQGSGANVLTF. As DNA, the CDR3 is TGCGCCAGCAGCCCCCAGGGTTCTGGGGCCAACGTCCTGACTTTC.

The V and J genes are TRBV2 and TRBJ2-5; D call uncertain. Trimming cost V 4 bases and J 4 bases, with 1 base left between them. Germline loops: CDR1 SNHLY, CDR2 FYNNEI. This CDR3 spans 10 amino acids. The CDR3 sequence is CASSGETQYF. In nucleotides, the CDR3 is TGTGCCAGCAGTGGAGAGACCCAGTACTTC.

This clone was recorded only once. This rearrangement joins TRBV14 to TRBJ2-7, with D unclear. Germline CDR1 reads SGHDN; CDR2 reads FVKESK. CDR3 length equals 13 residues. The V and J ends lost 0 bases and 2 bases respectively, with 5 bases between them. This CDR3 is CASSQERPYEQYF. CDR3 sequence (DNA): TGTGCCAGCAGCCAAGAAAGACCCTACGAGCAGTACTTC.

This clone was seen only a few times. The CDR3 DNA sequence: TGTGCCAGCAGTTACTCGGCGCAGGGCGAGGCTTTCTTT. Its translation is CASSYSAQGEAFF. This chain connects TRBV6-5 to TRBJ1-1; weak D call: TRBD1 (5 bases). The CDR3 covers 13 residues. CDR1 is MNHEY, CDR2 SVGAGI, per germline. V lost 0 bases to trimming and J lost 11 bases, with 13 bases between them.

V usage is TRBV9 and J usage is TRBJ1-3; D call uncertain. Germline V gives CDR1 SGDLS, CDR2 YYNGEE. This CDR3 is built from 15 residues. With 0 bases removed from V and 3 bases from J, the gap between germline ends came to 10 bases. The CDR3, as DNA: TGTGCCAGCAGCGTAGGGGCCAGCCTTGGAAACACCATATATTTT. Its protein is CASSVGASLGNTIYF.

The V call is TRBV9, the J call TRBJ2-2; D not resolved. Germline lookup yields CDR1 SGDLS and CDR2 YYNGEE. The CDR3 runs to 16 residues. The ends were cut back, 0 bases at V and 2 bases at J, with 11 bases in the middle. CDR3: CASSVVSGFNTGELFF. The CDR3 DNA follows: TGTGCCAGCAGCGTAGTGTCCGGGTTCAACACCGGGGAGCTGTTTTTT. Filled out from reference TRBV9 and TRBJ2-2, the complete variable domain reads DSGVTQTPKHLITATGQRVTLRCSPRSGDLSVYWYQQSLDQGLQFLIQYYNGEERAKGNILERFSAQQFPDLHSELNLSSLELGDSALYFCASSVVSGFNTGELFFGEGSRLTVL.

This chain joins TRBV7-9 and TRBJ1-1; possible D gene TRBD1, 5 bases. The V end was cut by 0 bases, the J end by 0 bases, with 14 bases between. Germline-derived CDR1 and CDR2 are SEHNR and FQNEAQ (reference sequence). The CDR3 consists of 17 residues. The DNA of the CDR3 is TGTGCCAGCAGCTTAGCTTATTTTGGGGCAATGAACACTGAAGCTTTCTTT. Its translation is CASSLAYFGAMNTEAFF.

Regarding this clone: Other DNA sequences within the sample encode an identical CDR3. The gene calls are TRBV28 and TRBJ2-7; 15 bases line up with TRBD2. J gave up 4 bases and V 3 bases, and 1 base lay outside the gene matches. The CDR3 consists of 15 residues. Germline CDR1 is MDHEN and CDR2 is SYDVKM. The CDR3 protein is CASSFGTSGRYEQYF. In DNA form, the CDR3 reads TGTGCCAGCAGTTTCGGGACTAGCGGGAGGTACGAGCAGTACTTC.

Comments on this clone: This sample includes further DNA sequences coding for the same CDR3. V and J are TRBV18 and TRBJ1-5, with D perhaps TRBD1 (5 bases). The CDR3 covers 15 residues. Deletions cut 3 bases from V and 2 bases from J, with 11 bases between. From germline, CDR1 is KGHSH and CDR2 LQKENI. The CDR3: CASSPGQGGNQPQHF. The CDR3 DNA sequence: TGTGCCAGCTCACCGGGCCAGGGTGGCAATCAGCCCCAGCATTTT.

The V gene is TRBV7-9, the J gene TRBJ2-7; D is possibly TRBD1 (6 bases). CDR3 length: 14 residues. Germline V CDR1 and CDR2: SEHNR, FQNEAQ (reference sequence). V lost 6 bases and J lost 3, with 15 bases in between. This CDR3 is CASSKWDTYYEQYF. The CDR3 DNA is TGTGCCAGCAGTAAGTGGGACACATACTACGAGCAGTACTTC.

V is TRBV5-4 and J is TRBJ2-7; 7 nucleotides agree with TRBD2. V was pared by 2 bases and J by 1 base, with 3 bases of the junction left unmatched. The germline gives CDR1 SGHNT, CDR2 YYREEE (reference sequence). The CDR3 covers 14 residues. The CDR3 DNA follows: TGTGCCAGCAGCTTCCACGGGGGGTCCTACGAGCAGTACTTC. This encodes CASSFHGGSYEQYF.

With regard to this clone: This CDR3 is also generated by other DNA sequences in the sample. The chain has TRBV9 and TRBJ2-1; 8 bases line up with TRBD2. The CDR3 has 13 residues. CDR1 and CDR2 (germline): SGDLS, YYNGEE. With 4 bases clipped from V and 10 bases from J, the junction kept 7 bases outside the gene matches. CDR3 in DNA: TGTGCCAGCAGCCTGAGCGGGAGTGGGGAGCAGTTCTTC. Amino acid sequence: CASSLSGSGEQFF.